This is a list of T cell receptor beta chains from one sample in a study of shared clonotypes between healthy human individuals. The protocol was immunoSEQ multiplex PCR, while the TCRdb copy is restricted to in-frame clones and leaves out a portion. The sample yields about 800,000 clones, around 96% seen once. The sequencing input was naive CD8+ T cells sorted from blood. The receptors shown here come from a young man in good health. The conserved cysteine and the conserved F or W are not part of the CDR3 here. D genes are given only for firm matches. Clone size, where shown, is once, few, many, or a class for clones that have expanded.

J gene: TRBJ2-5
V gene: TRBV27
clone size: -
D gene: TRBD1
CDR3 protein: ASSRQGTQY

J gene: TRBJ2-7
V gene: TRBV29-1
clone size: -
D gene: -
CDR3 protein: SVGSGYEQY

J gene: TRBJ1-2
V gene: TRBV6-5
clone size: -
D gene: -
CDR3 protein: ASSLPGASNSYGYT

J gene: TRBJ1-4
V gene: TRBV5-6
clone size: once
D gene: -
CDR3 protein: ASSQGPSEKLF

J gene: TRBJ2-7
V gene: TRBV5-4
clone size: -
D gene: -
CDR3 protein: ASSFGQSSYEQY

J gene: TRBJ2-7
V gene: TRBV5-8
clone size: -
D gene: -
CDR3 protein: ASSLLDNDYEQY

J gene: TRBJ2-5
V gene: TRBV7-7
clone size: -
D gene: TRBD1
CDR3 protein: ASSTGTGVLLETQY

J gene: TRBJ2-2
V gene: TRBV5-4
clone size: -
D gene: TRBD2
CDR3 protein: ASSLLAGNTGELF

J gene: TRBJ2-3
V gene: TRBV7-9
clone size: -
D gene: -
CDR3 protein: ASREVTRTDTQY

J gene: TRBJ2-1
V gene: TRBV7-6
clone size: -
D gene: TRBD2
CDR3 protein: ASSLSGNSYNEQF